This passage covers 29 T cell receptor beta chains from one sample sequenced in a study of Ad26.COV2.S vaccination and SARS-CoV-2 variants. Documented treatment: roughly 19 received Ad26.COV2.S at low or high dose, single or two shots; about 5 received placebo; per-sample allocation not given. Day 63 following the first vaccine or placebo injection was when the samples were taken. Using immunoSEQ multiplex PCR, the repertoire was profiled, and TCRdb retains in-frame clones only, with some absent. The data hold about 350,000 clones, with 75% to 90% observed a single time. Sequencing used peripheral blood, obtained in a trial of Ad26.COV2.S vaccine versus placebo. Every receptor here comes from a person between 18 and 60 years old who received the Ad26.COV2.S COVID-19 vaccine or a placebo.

The CDR3 loop is CASSLEEDTEAFF. The CDR3 DNA sequence: TGTGCCAGCAGCTTAGAAGAGGACACTGAAGCTTTCTTT. This chain uses TRBV11-3 with TRBJ1-1; the D is unclear. CDR3 length: 13 amino acids. Looked up from germline, CDR1 is SGHNT and CDR2 is YENEEA. The germline V and J ends were trimmed by 0 bases and 3 bases, with 5 bases remaining between them.

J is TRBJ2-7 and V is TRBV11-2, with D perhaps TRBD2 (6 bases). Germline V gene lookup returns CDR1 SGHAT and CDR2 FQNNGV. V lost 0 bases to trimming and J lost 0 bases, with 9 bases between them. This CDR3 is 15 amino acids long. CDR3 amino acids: CASSLDVSGSYEQYF. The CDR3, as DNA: TGTGCCAGCAGCTTAGACGTTAGCGGCTCCTACGAGCAGTACTTC.

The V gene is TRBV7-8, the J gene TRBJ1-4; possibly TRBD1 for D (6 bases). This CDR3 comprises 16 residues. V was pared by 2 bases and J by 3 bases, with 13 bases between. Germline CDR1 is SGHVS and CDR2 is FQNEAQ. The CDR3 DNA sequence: TGTGCCAGCAGCTTAAGATTGCAGGGGCCTAATGAAAAACTGTTTTTT. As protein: CASSLRLQGPNEKLFF.

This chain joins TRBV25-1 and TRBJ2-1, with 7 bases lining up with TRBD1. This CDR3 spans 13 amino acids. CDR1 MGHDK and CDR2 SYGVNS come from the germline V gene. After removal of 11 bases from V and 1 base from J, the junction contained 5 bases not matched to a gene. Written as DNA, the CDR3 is TGTGCCTCCCGGGACAGTTCCTACAATGAGCAGTTCTTC. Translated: CASRDSSYNEQFF.

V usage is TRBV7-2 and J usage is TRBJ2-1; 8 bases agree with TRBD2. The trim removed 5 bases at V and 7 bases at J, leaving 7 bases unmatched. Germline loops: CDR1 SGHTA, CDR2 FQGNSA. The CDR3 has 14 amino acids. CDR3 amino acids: CASSPLAGWNEQFF. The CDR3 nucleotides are TGTGCCAGCAGCCCTTTAGCGGGGTGGAATGAGCAGTTCTTC.

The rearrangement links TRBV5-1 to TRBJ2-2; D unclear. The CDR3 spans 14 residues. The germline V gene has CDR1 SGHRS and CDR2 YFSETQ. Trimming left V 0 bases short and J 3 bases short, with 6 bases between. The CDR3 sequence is CASSLAVDTGELFF. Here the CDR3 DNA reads TGCGCCAGCAGCTTGGCCGTAGACACCGGGGAGCTGTTTTTT.

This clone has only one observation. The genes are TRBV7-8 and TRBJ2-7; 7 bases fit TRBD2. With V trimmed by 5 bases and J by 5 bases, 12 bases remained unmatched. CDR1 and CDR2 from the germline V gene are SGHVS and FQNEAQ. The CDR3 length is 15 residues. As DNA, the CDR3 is TGTGCCAGCAGCACCCTTGGGGAGGGAGGGAACGAGCAGTACTTC. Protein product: CASSTLGEGGNEQYF.

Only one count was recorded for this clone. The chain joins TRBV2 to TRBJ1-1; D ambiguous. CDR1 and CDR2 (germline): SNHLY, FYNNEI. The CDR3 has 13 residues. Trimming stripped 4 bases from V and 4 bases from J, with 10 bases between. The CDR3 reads CASSGGLLTEAFF. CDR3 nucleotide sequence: TGTGCCAGCAGTGGGGGTCTACTCACTGAAGCTTTCTTT.

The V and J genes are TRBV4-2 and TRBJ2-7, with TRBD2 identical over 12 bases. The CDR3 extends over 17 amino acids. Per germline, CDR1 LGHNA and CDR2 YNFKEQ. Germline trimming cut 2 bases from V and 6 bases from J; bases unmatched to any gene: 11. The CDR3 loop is CASSQFTLAGGTTEQYF. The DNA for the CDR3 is TGTGCCAGCAGCCAATTTACACTAGCGGGAGGCACAACCGAGCAGTACTTC.

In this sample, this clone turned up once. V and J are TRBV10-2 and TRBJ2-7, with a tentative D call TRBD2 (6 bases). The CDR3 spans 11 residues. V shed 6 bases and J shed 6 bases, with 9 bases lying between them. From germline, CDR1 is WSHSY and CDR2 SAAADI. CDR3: CASRGGAEQYF. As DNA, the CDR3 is TGCGCCAGCAGAGGAGGGGCCGAGCAGTACTTC.

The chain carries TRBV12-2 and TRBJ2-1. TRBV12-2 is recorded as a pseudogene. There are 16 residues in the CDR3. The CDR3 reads CASRSINPESYNEQFF. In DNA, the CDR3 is TGTGCAAGTCGCTCAATCAACCCCGAATCCTACAATGAGCAGTTCTTC.

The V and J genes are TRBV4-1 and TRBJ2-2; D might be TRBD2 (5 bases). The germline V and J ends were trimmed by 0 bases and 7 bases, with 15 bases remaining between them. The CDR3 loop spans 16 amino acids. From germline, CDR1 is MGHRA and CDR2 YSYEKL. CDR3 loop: CASSQEESRGGGELFF. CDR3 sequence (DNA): TGCGCCAGCAGCCAAGAAGAGAGCCGGGGTGGCGGGGAGCTGTTTTTT.

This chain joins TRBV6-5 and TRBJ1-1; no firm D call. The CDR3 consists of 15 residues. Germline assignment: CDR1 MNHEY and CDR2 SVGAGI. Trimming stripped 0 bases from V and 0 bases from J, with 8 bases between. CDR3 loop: CASSYSPGMNTEAFF. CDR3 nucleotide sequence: TGTGCCAGCAGTTACTCACCGGGGATGAACACTGAAGCTTTCTTT.

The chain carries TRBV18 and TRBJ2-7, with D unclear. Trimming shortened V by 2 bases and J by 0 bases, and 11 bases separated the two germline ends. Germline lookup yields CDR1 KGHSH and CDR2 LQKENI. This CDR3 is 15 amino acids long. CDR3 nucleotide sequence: TGTGCCAGCTCACCAGAGGACGGCAGCTCCTACGAGCAGTACTTC. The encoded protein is CASSPEDGSSYEQYF.

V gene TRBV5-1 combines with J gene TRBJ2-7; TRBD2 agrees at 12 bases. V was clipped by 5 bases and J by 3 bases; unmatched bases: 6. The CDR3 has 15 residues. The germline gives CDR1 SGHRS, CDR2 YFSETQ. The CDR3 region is CASSRLAGDYYEQYF. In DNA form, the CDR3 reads TGCGCCAGCAGTCGACTAGCGGGAGATTACTACGAGCAGTACTTC.

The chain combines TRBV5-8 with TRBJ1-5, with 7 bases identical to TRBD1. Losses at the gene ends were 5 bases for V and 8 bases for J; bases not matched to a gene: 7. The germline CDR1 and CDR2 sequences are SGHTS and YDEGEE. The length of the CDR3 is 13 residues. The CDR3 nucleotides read TGTGCCAGCAGTAGGGGGCGAACTGAGCCCCAGCATTTT. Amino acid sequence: CASSRGRTEPQHF.

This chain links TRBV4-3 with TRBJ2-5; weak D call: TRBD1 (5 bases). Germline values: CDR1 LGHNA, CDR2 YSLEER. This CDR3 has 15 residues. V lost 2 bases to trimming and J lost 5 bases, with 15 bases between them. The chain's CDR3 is CASSQNVRVLETQYF. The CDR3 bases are TGCGCCAGCAGCCAAAACGTCAGGGTCCTGGAGACCCAGTACTTC.

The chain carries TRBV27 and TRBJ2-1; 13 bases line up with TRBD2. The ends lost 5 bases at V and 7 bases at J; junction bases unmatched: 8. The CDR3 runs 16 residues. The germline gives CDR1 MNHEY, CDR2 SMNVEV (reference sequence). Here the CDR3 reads CASSPGLAGPSNEQFF. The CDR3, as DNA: TGTGCCAGCAGTCCGGGACTAGCGGGACCCTCTAATGAGCAGTTCTTC.

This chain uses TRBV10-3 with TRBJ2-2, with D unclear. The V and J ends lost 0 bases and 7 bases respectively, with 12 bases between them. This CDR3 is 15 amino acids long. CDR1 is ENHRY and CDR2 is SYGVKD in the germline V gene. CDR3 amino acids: CAISESLGNHGELFF. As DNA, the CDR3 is TGTGCCATCAGTGAGTCGTTAGGGAACCACGGGGAGCTGTTTTTT.

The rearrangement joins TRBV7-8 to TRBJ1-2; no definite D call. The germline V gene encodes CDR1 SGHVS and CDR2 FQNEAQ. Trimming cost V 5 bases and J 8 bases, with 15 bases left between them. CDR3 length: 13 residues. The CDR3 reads CASSAQDVTGYTF. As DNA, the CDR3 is TGTGCCAGCAGCGCGCAGGACGTAACGGGCTACACCTTC.

CDR3 in amino acids: CASSFFTGLAVGNEQFF. CDR3 DNA sequence: TGTGCCAGCAGCTTTTTCACCGGACTAGCGGTAGGTAATGAGCAGTTCTTC. The chain uses TRBV7-2 and TRBJ2-1; the match to TRBD2 covers 10 bases. V dropped 3 bases and J dropped 7; count of bases not matched to a gene: 12. There are 17 residues in the CDR3. Germline V gene sequence: CDR1 SGHTA, CDR2 FQGNSA.

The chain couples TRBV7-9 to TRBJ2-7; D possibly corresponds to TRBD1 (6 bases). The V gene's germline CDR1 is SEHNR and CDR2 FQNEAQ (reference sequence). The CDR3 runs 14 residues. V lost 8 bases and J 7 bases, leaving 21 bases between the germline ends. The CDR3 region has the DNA TGTGCCAGCGGTCCCGGGACACCGGTGTTGGAGCAGTACTTC. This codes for CASGPGTPVLEQYF.

CDR3 loop: CASSILTGPGYGYTF. The CDR3 region has the DNA TGTGCCAGCAGCATCCTCACTGGTCCTGGGTATGGCTACACCTTC. This rearrangement joins TRBV21-1 to TRBJ1-2. TRBV21-1 is given as a pseudogene. The CDR3 length is 15 residues.

CDR3 loop: CASSFRQTNEKLFF. CDR3 coding DNA: TGCGCCAGCAGCTTCCGACAGACTAATGAAAAACTGTTTTTT. This chain uses TRBV5-1 with TRBJ1-4; D perhaps matches TRBD1 (5 bases). The CDR3 covers 14 residues. The V gene lost 2 bases and the J gene lost 2 bases, with 7 bases spanning the gap. Germline assignment: CDR1 SGHRS and CDR2 YFSETQ. Full variable domain (missing parts from reference TRBV5-1 and TRBJ1-4): KAGVTQTPRYLIKTRGQQVTLSCSPISGHRSVSWYQQTPGQGLQFLFEYFSETQRNKGNFPGRFSGRQFSNSRSEMNVSTLELGDSALYLCASSFRQTNEKLFFGSGTQLSVL.

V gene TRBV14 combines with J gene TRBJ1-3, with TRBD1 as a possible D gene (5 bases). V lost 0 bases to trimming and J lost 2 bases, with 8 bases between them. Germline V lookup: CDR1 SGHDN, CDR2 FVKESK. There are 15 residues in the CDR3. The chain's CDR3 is CASSQDRVPGNTIYF. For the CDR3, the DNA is TGTGCCAGCAGCCAAGACAGGGTGCCTGGAAACACCATATATTTT.

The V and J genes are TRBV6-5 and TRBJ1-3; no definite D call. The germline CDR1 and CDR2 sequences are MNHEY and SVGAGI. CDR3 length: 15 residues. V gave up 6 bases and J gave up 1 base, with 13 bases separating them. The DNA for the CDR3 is TGTGCCAGCAGAGTTAGCGCGGATTCTGGAAACACCATATATTTT. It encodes CASRVSADSGNTIYF.

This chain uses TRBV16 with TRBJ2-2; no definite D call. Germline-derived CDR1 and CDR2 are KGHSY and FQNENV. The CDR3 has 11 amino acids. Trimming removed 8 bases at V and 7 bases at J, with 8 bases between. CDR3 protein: CASRFGGELFF. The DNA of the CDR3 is TGTGCCAGCCGCTTTGGCGGGGAGCTGTTTTTT.

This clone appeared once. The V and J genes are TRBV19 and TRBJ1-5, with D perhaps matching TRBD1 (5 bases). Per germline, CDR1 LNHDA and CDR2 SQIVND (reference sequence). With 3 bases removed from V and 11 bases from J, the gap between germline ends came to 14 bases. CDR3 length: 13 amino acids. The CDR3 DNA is TGTGCCAGTAGTATCAACGAGGGGAGGTCCCAGCATTTT. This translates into CASSINEGRSQHF.

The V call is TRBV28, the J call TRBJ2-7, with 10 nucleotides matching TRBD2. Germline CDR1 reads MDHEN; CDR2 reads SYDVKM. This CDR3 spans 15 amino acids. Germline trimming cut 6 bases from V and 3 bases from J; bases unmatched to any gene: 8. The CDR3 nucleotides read TGTGCCAGCAGACTTACTAGCGGGACCCACTACGAGCAGTACTTC. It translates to CASRLTSGTHYEQYF.